This entry lists 22 T cell receptor beta chains sequenced from one sample in a study of T cells expressing NK-cell markers. Using the 5' RACE reads, TCRdb records one entry per CDR3 protein without DNA. Its listing shows 150,000 to 180,000 distinct CDR3 sequences. Sequencing was carried out using blood T cells: a sorted CD56 or NKG2C T cell subset, CD4+ or CD8+ T cells, or bulk PBMC T cells (not recorded which). These TCRs come from a woman aged 50 to 65 in good health.

The chain employs TRBV7-9 and TRBJ2-4; the D gene TCRdb calls, TRBD1, cannot be checked with no DNA. This CDR3 contains 15 residues. Germline assignment: CDR1 SEHNR and CDR2 FQNEAQ (reference sequence). This chain's CDR3 is CASSLGKGARNIQYF. Together with reference TRBV7-9 and TRBJ2-4, the CDR3 gives the full variable domain: DTGVSQNPRHKITKRGQNVTFRCDPISEHNRLYWYRQTLGQGPEFLTYFQNEAQLEKSRLLSDRFSAERPKGSFSTLEIQRTEQGDSAMYLCASSLGKGARNIQYFGAGTRLSVL.

This chain uses TRBV7-6 with TRBJ2-3; the D call of TRBD2 rests on TCRdb alone, since no DNA is present to check it. Per the germline V gene, CDR1 is SGHVS and CDR2 is FNYEAQ. There are 16 residues in the CDR3. The CDR3 here is CASSKLAGGPTDTQYF.

The chain links TRBV29-1 to TRBJ1-1; TCRdb reports TRBD1, a call that lacks DNA to check it against. This CDR3 is built from 11 residues. Germline CDR1 reads SQVTM; CDR2 reads ANQGSEA. The CDR3 sequence is CSVEDGGGAFF.

The J gene is TRBJ2-1, the V gene TRBV20-1; no DNA is available, so the TRBD1 call from TCRdb remains unchecked. The CDR3 consists of 14 residues. Germline V gives CDR1 DFQATT, CDR2 SNEGSKA (reference sequence). CDR3 sequence reads: CSARDRDRYNEQFF.

The chain employs TRBV12-3 or TRBV12-4 and TRBJ2-7; the D call from TCRdb, TRBD1, cannot be confirmed without DNA. CDR3 length: 13 residues. This CDR3 reads CASTGDPGEEQYF.

The J gene is TRBJ2-1, the V gene TRBV21-1; TCRdb names TRBD1, which stays unverified in the absence of DNA. TRBV21-1 counts as a pseudogene. This CDR3 comprises 15 residues. The CDR3 sequence is CASTSRDRGYNEQFF.

The chain is built from TRBV5-8 and TRBJ2-5; TCRdb's D call, TRBD1, is unchecked because there is no DNA. This CDR3 contains 15 residues. Germline V lookup: CDR1 SGHTS, CDR2 YDEGEE. This CDR3 is CASSSLGGSAETQYF.

The chain employs TRBV6-6 and TRBJ2-5; TCRdb proposes TRBD1, but this gene call is untestable without DNA. CDR1 and CDR2 from the germline V gene are MNHNY and SVGAGI (reference sequence). The CDR3 totals 16 residues. CDR3 loop: CASSSRDSNYQETQYF.

This sequence joins TRBV2 and TRBJ2-7; TCRdb reports TRBD1, a call that lacks DNA to check it against. CDR3 length: 14 amino acids. Germline V gives CDR1 SNHLY, CDR2 FYNNEI. Here the CDR3 reads CASSGRDLVNEQYF.

The chain links TRBV5-6 to TRBJ2-1; TCRdb's assignment of TRBD2 cannot be checked, as there is no DNA. This CDR3 region has 14 residues. Germline CDR1 is SGHDT and CDR2 is YYEEEE. CDR3: CASSPGLAGNEQFF.

The V gene is TRBV12-3 or TRBV12-4, the J gene TRBJ2-2; no DNA is available, so the TRBD2 call from TCRdb remains unchecked. The CDR3 is made up of 13 amino acids. CDR3 sequence reads: CATLVLGTGELFF.

CDR3: CASRQGAGYEQYF. V usage is TRBV14 and J usage is TRBJ2-7; TCRdb outputs TRBD1, but without DNA this stays unchecked. This CDR3 contains 13 residues. CDR1 is SGHDN and CDR2 is FVKESK in the germline V gene.

V usage is TRBV5-5 and J usage is TRBJ1-6; TCRdb calls TRBD1, which cannot be checked without DNA. The CDR3 is 14 residues long. Looked up from germline, CDR1 is SGHKS and CDR2 is YYEKEE (reference sequence). The CDR3 here is CASRPTGTNSPLHF.

The chain couples TRBV6-1 to TRBJ2-1; lacking DNA, the TRBD2 call made by TCRdb goes unchecked. Per germline, CDR1 MNHNS and CDR2 SASEGT. The CDR3 is made up of 14 amino acids. The CDR3 loop is CASVLAAGGNEQFF.

The chain uses TRBV7-9 and TRBJ2-3. Germline-derived CDR1 and CDR2 are SEHNR and FQNEAQ (reference sequence). The CDR3 runs 14 residues. CDR3 amino acids: CATHGKTSTDTQYF.

The gene calls are TRBV7-8 and TRBJ1-1. Germline lookup yields CDR1 SGHVS and CDR2 FQNEAQ. The CDR3 loop spans 12 amino acids. This CDR3 is CASSLDAVEAFF. Together with reference TRBV7-8 and TRBJ1-1, the CDR3 gives the full variable domain: GAGVSQSPRYKVAKRGQDVALRCDPISGHVSLFWYQQALGQGPEFLTYFQNEAQLDKSGLPSDRFFAERPEGSVSTLKIQRTQQEDSAVYLCASSLDAVEAFFGQGTRLTVV.

The chain joins TRBV25-1 to TRBJ2-1; no DNA is available, so the TRBD2 call from TCRdb remains unchecked. The CDR3 has 16 residues. Looked up from germline, CDR1 is MGHDK and CDR2 is SYGVNS. The CDR3 sequence: CASSDISGTSINEQFF. Full variable domain (outside the CDR3, taken from reference TRBV25-1 and TRBJ2-1): EADIYQTPRYLVIGTGKKITLECSQTMGHDKMYWYQQDPGMELHLIHYSYGVNSTEKGDLSSESTVSRIRTEHFPLTLESARPSHTSQYLCASSDISGTSINEQFFGPGTRLTVL.

This chain joins TRBV11-3 and TRBJ2-3; TCRdb lists TRBD2, though no DNA is available to test this call. The CDR3 has 16 residues. Germline loops: CDR1 SGHNT, CDR2 YENEEA. CDR3 protein: CASSPPRREVADTQYF.

The chain links TRBV15 to TRBJ1-1. CDR3 length: 15 amino acids. Germline-derived CDR1 and CDR2 are LNHNV and YYDKDF (reference sequence). The CDR3 loop is CATSSHHTLNTEAFF.

The CDR3 here is CSARGGTSGTPFLGEQYF. The chain links TRBV20-1 to TRBJ2-7; TCRdb indicates TRBD2, and absent DNA this call remains unverified. Germline CDR1 reads DFQATT; CDR2 reads SNEGSKA (reference sequence). This CDR3 contains 18 residues.

The chain has TRBV10-3 and TRBJ2-2; TCRdb's assignment of TRBD2 cannot be checked, as there is no DNA. The CDR3 has 16 amino acids. The germline gives CDR1 ENHRY, CDR2 SYGVKD. CDR3 sequence: CAISESQGGNTGELFF.

The gene calls are TRBV5-5 and TRBJ2-7; TCRdb lists TRBD1, though no DNA is available to test this call. Per the germline V gene, CDR1 is SGHKS and CDR2 is YYEKEE (reference sequence). CDR3 length equals 17 residues. This CDR3 reads CASSPIVMRQAVNEQYF.